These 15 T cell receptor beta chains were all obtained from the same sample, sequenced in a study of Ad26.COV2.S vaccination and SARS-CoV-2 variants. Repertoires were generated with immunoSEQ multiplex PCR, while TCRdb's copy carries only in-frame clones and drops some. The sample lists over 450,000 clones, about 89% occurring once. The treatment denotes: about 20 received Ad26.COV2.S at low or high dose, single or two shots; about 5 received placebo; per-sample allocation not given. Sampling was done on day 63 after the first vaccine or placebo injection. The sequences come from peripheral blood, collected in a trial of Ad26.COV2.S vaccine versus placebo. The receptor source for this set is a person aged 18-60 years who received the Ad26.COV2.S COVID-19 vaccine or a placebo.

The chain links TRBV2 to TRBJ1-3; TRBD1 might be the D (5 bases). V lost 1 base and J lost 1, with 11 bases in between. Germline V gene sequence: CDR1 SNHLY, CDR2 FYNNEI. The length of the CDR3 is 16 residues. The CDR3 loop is CASSEGRGSSGNTIYF. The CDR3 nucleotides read TGTGCCAGCAGTGAAGGACGGGGCAGTTCTGGAAACACCATATATTTT.

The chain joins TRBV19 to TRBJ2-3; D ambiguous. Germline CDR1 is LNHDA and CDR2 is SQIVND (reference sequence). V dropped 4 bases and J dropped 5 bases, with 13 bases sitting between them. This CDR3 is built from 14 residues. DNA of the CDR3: TGTGCCAGTAGTACTAGGGCCCGACTAGATACGCAGTATTTT. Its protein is CASSTRARLDTQYF.

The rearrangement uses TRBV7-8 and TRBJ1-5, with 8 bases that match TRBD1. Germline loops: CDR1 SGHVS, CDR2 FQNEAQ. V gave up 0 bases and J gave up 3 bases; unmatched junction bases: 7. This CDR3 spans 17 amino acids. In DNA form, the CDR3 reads TGTGCCAGCAGCTTAGCTAACAGGGGGAAGTACAATCAGCCCCAGCATTTT. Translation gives CASSLANRGKYNQPQHF. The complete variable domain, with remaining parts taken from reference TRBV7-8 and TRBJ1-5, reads GAGVSQSPRYKVAKRGQDVALRCDPISGHVSLFWYQQALGQGPEFLTYFQNEAQLDKSGLPSDRFFAERPEGSVSTLKIQRTQQEDSAVYLCASSLANRGKYNQPQHFGDGTRLSIL.

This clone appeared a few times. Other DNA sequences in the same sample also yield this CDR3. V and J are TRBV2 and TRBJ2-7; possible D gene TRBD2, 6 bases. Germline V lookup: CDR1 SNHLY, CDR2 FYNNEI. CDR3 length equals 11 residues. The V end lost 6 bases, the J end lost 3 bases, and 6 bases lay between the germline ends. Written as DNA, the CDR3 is TGTGCCAGCAGCGGGGGCTACGAGCAGTACTTC. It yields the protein CASSGGYEQYF.

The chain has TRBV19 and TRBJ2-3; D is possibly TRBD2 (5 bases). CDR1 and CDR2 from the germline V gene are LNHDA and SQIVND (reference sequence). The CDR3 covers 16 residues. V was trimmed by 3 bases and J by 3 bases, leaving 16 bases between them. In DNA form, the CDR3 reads TGTGCCAGTAGTATTCCGCTCTCCCCGGGAACAGATACGCAGTATTTT. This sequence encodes CASSIPLSPGTDTQYF.

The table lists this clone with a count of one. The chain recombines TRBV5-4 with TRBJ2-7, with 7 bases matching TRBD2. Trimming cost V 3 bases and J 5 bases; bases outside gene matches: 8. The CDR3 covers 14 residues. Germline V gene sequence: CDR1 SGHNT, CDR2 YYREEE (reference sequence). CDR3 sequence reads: CASSSYAAGDEQYF. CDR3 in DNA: TGTGCCAGCAGCTCCTACGCCGCGGGGGACGAGCAGTACTTC.

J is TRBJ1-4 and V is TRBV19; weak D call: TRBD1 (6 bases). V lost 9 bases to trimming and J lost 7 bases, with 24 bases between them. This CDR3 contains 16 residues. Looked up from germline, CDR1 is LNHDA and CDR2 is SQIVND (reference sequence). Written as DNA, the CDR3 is TGTGCCAGCTCCGTACAAACAGGGAAGGTTGGTGAAAAACTGTTTTTT. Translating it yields CASSVQTGKVGEKLFF.

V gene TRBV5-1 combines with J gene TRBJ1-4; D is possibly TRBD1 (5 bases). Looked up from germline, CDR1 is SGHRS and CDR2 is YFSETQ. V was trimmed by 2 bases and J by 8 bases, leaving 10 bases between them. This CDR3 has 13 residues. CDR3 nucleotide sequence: TGCGCCAGCAGCTTTCAGGGTTGGGAAAAACTGTTTTTT. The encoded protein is CASSFQGWEKLFF.

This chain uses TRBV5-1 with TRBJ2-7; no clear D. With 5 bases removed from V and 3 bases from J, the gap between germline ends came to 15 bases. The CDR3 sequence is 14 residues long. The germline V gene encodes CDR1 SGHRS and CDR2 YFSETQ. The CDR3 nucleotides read TGCGCCAGCAGGCCCGAGGCGAGGAGCTACGAGCAGTACTTC. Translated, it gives CASRPEARSYEQYF.

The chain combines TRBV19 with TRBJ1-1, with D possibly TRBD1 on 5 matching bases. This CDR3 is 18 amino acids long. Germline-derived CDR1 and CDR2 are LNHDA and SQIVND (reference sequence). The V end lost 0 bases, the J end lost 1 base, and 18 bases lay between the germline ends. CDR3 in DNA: TGTGCCAGTAGTATAGATCGTGGGACTTTTACACGGAACACTGAAGCTTTCTTT. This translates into CASSIDRGTFTRNTEAFF.

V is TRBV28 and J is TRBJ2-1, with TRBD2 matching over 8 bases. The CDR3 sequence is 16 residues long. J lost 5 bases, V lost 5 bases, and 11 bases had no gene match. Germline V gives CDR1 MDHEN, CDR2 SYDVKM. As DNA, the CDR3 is TGTGCCAGCAGTCTGGGAGGAGCGGGAGCAAACAATGAGCAGTTCTTC. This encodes CASSLGGAGANNEQFF.

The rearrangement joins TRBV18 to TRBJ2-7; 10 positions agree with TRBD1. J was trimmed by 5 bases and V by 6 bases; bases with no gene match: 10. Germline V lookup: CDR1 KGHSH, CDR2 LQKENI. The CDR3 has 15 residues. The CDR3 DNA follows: TGTGCCAGCTCCCGAGGGGGACAGGGGAGGAACGAGCAGTACTTC. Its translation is CASSRGGQGRNEQYF. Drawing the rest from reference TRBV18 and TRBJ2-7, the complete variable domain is NAGVMQNPRHLVRRRGQEARLRCSPMKGHSHVYWYRQLPEEGLKFMVYLQKENIIDESGMPKERFSAEFPKEGPSILRIQQVVRGDSAAYFCASSRGGQGRNEQYFGPGTRLTVT.

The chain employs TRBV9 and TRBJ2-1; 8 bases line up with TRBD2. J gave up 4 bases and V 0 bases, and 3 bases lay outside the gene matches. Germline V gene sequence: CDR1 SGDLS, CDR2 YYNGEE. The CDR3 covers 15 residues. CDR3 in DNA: TGTGCCAGCAGCGTAGGCGGGGGGACATACAATGAGCAGTTCTTC. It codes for CASSVGGGTYNEQFF.

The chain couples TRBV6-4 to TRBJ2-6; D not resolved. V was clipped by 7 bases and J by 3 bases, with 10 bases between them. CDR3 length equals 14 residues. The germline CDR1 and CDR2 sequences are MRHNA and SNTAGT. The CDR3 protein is CASTTHSGANVLTF. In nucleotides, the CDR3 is TGTGCCAGCACCACGCACAGTGGGGCCAACGTCCTGACTTTC.

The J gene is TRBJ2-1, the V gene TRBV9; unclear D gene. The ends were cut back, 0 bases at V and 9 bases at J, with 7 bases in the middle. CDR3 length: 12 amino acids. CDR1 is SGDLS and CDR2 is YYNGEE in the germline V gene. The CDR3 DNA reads TGTGCCAGCAGCGTAGGTGGGGTTGAGCAGTTCTTC. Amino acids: CASSVGGVEQFF.